Listed below are T cell receptor beta chains from one sample, sequenced in a study of T cells expressing NK-cell markers. With the 5' RACE reads reprocessed, TCRdb shows one record per CDR3 protein and no DNA. Its clone listing holds a few hundred thousand distinct CDR3 sequences. Material for sequencing was blood T cells: a sorted CD56 or NKG2C T cell subset, CD4+ or CD8+ T cells, or bulk PBMC T cells (not recorded which). These receptors all stem from a man younger than 30 in good health. CDR3s include the opening cysteine and the closing phenylalanine or tryptophan.

>TRBV12-3/TRBV12-4|TRBJ2-2
CASRRGPAGELFF
>TRBV5-1|TRBJ2-1
CASSLAAGTRNEQFF
>TRBV12-5|TRBJ2-2
CASGLVPARVTGELFF
>TRBV27|TRBJ1-2
CASSYRTAVDGYTF
>TRBV11-2|TRBJ2-2
CASSFGHGGVGELFF
>TRBV12-3/TRBV12-4|TRBJ1-5
CASSTTGVGRGGQPQHF
>TRBV12-3/TRBV12-4|TRBJ2-1
CASSPARRSGSREFF
>TRBV12-3/TRBV12-4|TRBJ2-3
CASSLARGSTDTQYF
>TRBV6-2/TRBV6-3|TRBJ2-7
CASSKQGARKSYEQYF
>TRBV5-1|TRBJ2-3
CASSFRLTKASTDTQYF
>TRBV18|TRBJ2-1
CASSPSPISYNEQFF
>TRBV5-1|TRBJ1-6
CASSLGWRSSYNSPLHF
>TRBV11-2|TRBJ2-1
CASSLASGTGYFF
>TRBV7-6|TRBJ2-3
CASSGGLAGTSTDTQYF
>TRBV11-2|TRBJ2-1
CASSFISVGVNEQFF
>TRBV12-5|TRBJ2-1
CASGWGISSTHNEQFF
>TRBV12-3/TRBV12-4|TRBJ2-1
CASSRSGTLLSYNEQFF
>TRBV5-1|TRBJ1-1
CASSSTGGLTEAFF
>TRBV11-1|TRBJ2-1
CASSSSSATGNEQFF
>TRBV7-2|TRBJ2-2
CASGRLEGELFF
>TRBV7-8|TRBJ2-1
CASSPQTGARLGPDRWQFF
>TRBV7-9|TRBJ1-5
CASSGQPGQGNNQPQHF
>TRBV5-1|TRBJ1-5
CASSLTASPGQPQHF
>TRBV5-5|TRBJ2-7
CASSRWTSGRRPYEQYF
>TRBV7-2|TRBJ2-1
CASSLRWGAYNEQFF
>TRBV24-1|TRBJ2-7
CATSDPVGSEQYF
>TRBV7-9|TRBJ2-1
CASSLGVRTSDEQFF
>TRBV5-1|TRBJ2-7
CASAAGGIRTNEQYF
>TRBV12-3/TRBV12-4|TRBJ2-5
CASSTGQLTETQYF
>TRBV7-8|TRBJ1-3
CASSLEGIISGNTIYF
>TRBV5-1|TRBJ1-1
CASSLEGLTTGTEAFF
>TRBV15|TRBJ2-2
CATSRAAKGGELFF
>TRBV7-8|TRBJ2-5
CASSLIVVETQYF
>TRBV11-2|TRBJ2-1
CASSPRGGSGIYNEQFF
>TRBV19|TRBJ1-1
CASSITGMNTEAFF
>TRBV5-1|TRBJ2-5
CASSLGDSGTQYF
>TRBV5-6|TRBJ1-5
CASSSGDYSNQPQHF
>TRBV7-2|TRBJ2-7
CASSFTREQYF
>TRBV7-2|TRBJ2-5
CASSSSGWRETQYF
>TRBV5-4|TRBJ2-3
CASSQPRGGFLPDTQYF
>TRBV7-2|TRBJ1-2
CASSLANRGDYGYTF
>TRBV7-2|TRBJ2-1
CASSPGSGAYNEQFF
>TRBV6-1|TRBJ2-1
CASGKAGTNEQFF
>TRBV6-6|TRBJ2-7
CASSYRKPYEQYF
>TRBV11-2|TRBJ2-1
CASSAGRTRLFDEQFF
>TRBV12-3/TRBV12-4|TRBJ2-3
CASSWGTKTTDTQYF
>TRBV6-5|TRBJ1-4
CASSYPGTGLRTNEKLFF
>TRBV10-3|TRBJ2-1
CAISESEAGPYNEQFF
>TRBV4-1|TRBJ2-1
CASSQFMGQGEYNEQFF
>TRBV7-9|TRBJ2-5
CASRYTGEDETQYF
>TRBV15|TRBJ1-5
CATSRDGAGGQPQHF
>TRBV12-3/TRBV12-4|TRBJ2-1
CASSLGTGRSYNEQFF
>TRBV7-2|TRBJ2-7
CASSLEPFPRTRYEQYF
>TRBV10-3|TRBJ2-5
CATRDPLAGLEETQYF